The 16 T cell receptor beta chains presented below share a single source sample, sequenced in a study of blood T cell repertoires in COVID-19. Generated by immunoSEQ multiplex PCR, the TCRdb table keeps only in-frame clones and is missing some. The table includes more than 200,000 clones, 80% to 85% detected once. The sample comprised peripheral blood. These receptors all come from a man in his 60s with acute or convalescent COVID-19.

The V call is TRBV5-6, the J call TRBJ2-7; TRBD2 is a possible D gene (6 bases). V was clipped by 5 bases and J by 6 bases, with 18 bases between them. There are 14 residues in the CDR3. Germline-derived CDR1 and CDR2 are SGHDT and YYEEEE. The CDR3 DNA follows: TGTGCCAGCAGGGCCTGGTCGGGAGTTGTCGAGCAGTACTTC. Translated, it gives CASRAWSGVVEQYF.

The chain joins TRBV7-8 to TRBJ2-7, with D unclear. The CDR3 spans 15 residues. Germline V gives CDR1 SGHVS, CDR2 FQNEAQ. V lost 4 bases and J lost 3, with 16 bases in between. The CDR3 spells CASSSPRGLGYEQYF. The CDR3, as DNA: TGTGCCAGCAGCTCCCCCAGAGGCCTCGGCTACGAGCAGTACTTC.

This clone was detected only a few times. The CDR3 nucleotides are TGTGCCAGCAGCGCCTCCGGGACAGGGGGCGAGCAGTTCTTC. Translating gives CASSASGTGGEQFF. This chain joins TRBV11-3 and TRBJ2-1, with 12 bases that match TRBD1. Looked up from germline, CDR1 is SGHNT and CDR2 is YENEEA. The CDR3 sequence is 14 residues long. J gave up 10 bases and V 5 bases, and 6 bases lay outside the gene matches.

There are a few counts of this clone. The chain combines TRBV19 with TRBJ2-7, with 11 positions matching TRBD1. The germline CDR1 and CDR2 sequences are LNHDA and SQIVND (reference sequence). Unmatched junction bases numbered 5, after V lost 3 bases and J lost 4 bases. The CDR3 spans 15 residues. Here the CDR3 DNA reads TGTGCCAGTAGTATCGGACAGGGGGCTTTTTACGAGCAGTACTTC. Translating gives CASSIGQGAFYEQYF.

The chain is built from TRBV18 and TRBJ1-2, with 9 bases matching TRBD1. The length of the CDR3 is 14 residues. J was trimmed by 8 bases and V by 3 bases; bases with no gene match: 7. Germline V lookup: CDR1 KGHSH, CDR2 LQKENI. CDR3 nucleotides: TGTGCCAGCTCACCCGATACAGGGGGCAGCGGCTACACCTTC. Translated: CASSPDTGGSGYTF.

This chain connects TRBV6-5 to TRBJ2-7, with TRBD1 as a possible D gene (6 bases). Germline V gene sequence: CDR1 MNHEY, CDR2 SVGAGI. V dropped 6 bases and J dropped 2 bases, with 11 bases sitting between them. CDR3 size: 13 residues. CDR3 nucleotides: TGTGCCAGCAGCCGGGCAGGGGCCTACGAGCAGTACTTC. This translates into CASSRAGAYEQYF.

Many counts were recorded for this clone. The chain is built from TRBV3-1 (or the pseudogene TRBV3-2) and TRBJ1-3, with a weak D call TRBD1 (5 bases). Trimming took off 4 bases at V and 0 bases at J, with 10 bases between the two ends. Germline V lookup: CDR1 LGHDT, CDR2 YNNKEL (reference sequence). This CDR3 is 15 amino acids long. CDR3 sequence (DNA): TGTGCCAGCAGCCCAACAGGTCTCTCTGGAAACACCATATATTTT. The encoded protein is CASSPTGLSGNTIYF.

The rearrangement links TRBV6-2 or TRBV6-3 to TRBJ1-5; weak D call: TRBD1 (6 bases). Looked up from germline, CDR1 is MNHEY and CDR2 is SVGEGT. This CDR3 has 15 amino acids. Trimming left V 6 bases short and J 6 bases short, with 18 bases between. The CDR3 protein is CASSPQGRGSQPQHF. CDR3 in DNA: TGTGCCAGCAGCCCTCAGGGCAGGGGATCTCAGCCCCAGCATTTT.

V and J are TRBV30 and TRBJ1-2; D uncertain. This CDR3 spans 13 amino acids. The germline CDR1 and CDR2 sequences are GTSNPN and SVGIG (reference sequence). The germline V and J ends were trimmed by 5 bases and 1 base, with 11 bases remaining between them. CDR3 amino acids: CAWDQQINYGYTF. CDR3 in DNA: TGTGCCTGGGACCAACAAATTAACTATGGCTACACCTTC.

The CDR3 DNA is TGTGCCAGCAGTTGGGACTCTCTCACCTCCTACGAGCAGTACTTC. Translating gives CASSWDSLTSYEQYF. This rearrangement joins TRBV6-2 or TRBV6-3 to TRBJ2-7, with D maybe TRBD2 (6 bases). Trimming removed 4 bases from V and 0 bases from J, with 13 bases in between. This CDR3 has 15 amino acids. Germline lookup yields CDR1 MNHEY and CDR2 SVGEGT.

V and J are TRBV6-2 or TRBV6-3 and TRBJ2-7; 8 nucleotides agree with TRBD2. Germline V CDR1 and CDR2: MNHEY, SVGEGT. The CDR3 covers 15 residues. The V gene end was trimmed by 6 bases and the J gene end by 1 base; junction bases not matched to a gene: 8. The CDR3 reads CASSVAGKESYEQYF. CDR3 DNA sequence: TGTGCCAGCAGCGTAGCGGGGAAGGAATCCTACGAGCAGTACTTC.

The chain has TRBV12-3 or TRBV12-4 and TRBJ1-2, with D possibly being TRBD1 (6 bases). Trimming left V 4 bases short and J 3 bases short, with 9 bases between. The CDR3 spans 13 residues. The CDR3 DNA reads as TGTGCCAGCAGTTACAGGGTGGACTATGGCTACACCTTC. It is translated as CASSYRVDYGYTF.

The CDR3: CASSLGGLEETQYF. The CDR3 DNA reads TGTGCCAGCAGCTTGGGGGGGCTTGAAGAGACCCAGTACTTC. V is TRBV5-4 and J is TRBJ2-5, with a tentative D call TRBD1 (6 bases). This CDR3 spans 14 amino acids. Germline V gene lookup returns CDR1 SGHNT and CDR2 YYREEE (reference sequence). Trimming cost V 0 bases and J 3 bases, with 9 bases left between them.

This sequence joins TRBV29-1 and TRBJ2-1; 7 bases agree with TRBD2. V was clipped by 6 bases and J by 4 bases; unmatched bases: 9. This CDR3 spans 14 amino acids. In germline, CDR1 is SQVTM, CDR2 ANQGSEA. This CDR3 is CSVPGHGGYNEQFF. The CDR3 DNA sequence: TGCAGCGTCCCTGGACACGGGGGGTACAATGAGCAGTTCTTC.

This chain uses TRBV7-2 with TRBJ2-1, with 9 positions matching TRBD1. There are 15 residues in the CDR3. Per the germline V gene, CDR1 is SGHTA and CDR2 is FQGNSA. The V and J ends lost 6 bases and 3 bases, in that order; junction bases with no gene match: 6. The CDR3 DNA reads as TGTGCCAGCAGGCTCGACAGGGGGAGCTACAATGAGCAGTTCTTC. It translates to CASRLDRGSYNEQFF.

This chain uses TRBV2 with TRBJ2-1; 14 nucleotides agree with TRBD2. CDR3 length: 16 amino acids. Trimming at V came to 5 bases and at J to 9 bases, leaving 9 bases not matched to a gene. Per germline, CDR1 SNHLY and CDR2 FYNNEI. The CDR3 nucleotides read TGTGCCAGCAGTTCGAGGACTAGCGGGAGGTTTGGTGAGCAGTTCTTC. This gives the protein CASSSRTSGRFGEQFF.